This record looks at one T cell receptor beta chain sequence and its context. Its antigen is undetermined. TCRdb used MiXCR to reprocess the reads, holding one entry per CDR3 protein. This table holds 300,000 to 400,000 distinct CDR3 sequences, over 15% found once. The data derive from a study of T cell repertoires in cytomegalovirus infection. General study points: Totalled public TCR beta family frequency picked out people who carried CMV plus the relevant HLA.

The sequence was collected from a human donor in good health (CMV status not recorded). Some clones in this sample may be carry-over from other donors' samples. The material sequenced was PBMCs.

The CDR3 is CASSMGASYNEQFF. The CDR3 DNA sequence: TGTGCCAGCAGCATGGGGGCCTCCTACAATGAGCAGTTCTTC. V gene TRBV7-6 combines with J gene TRBJ2-1, with D maybe TRBD1 (6 bases). Germline values: CDR1 SGHVS, CDR2 FNYEAQ. The CDR3 has 14 amino acids. Trimming removed 5 bases at V and 0 bases at J, with 8 bases between.